One and the same sample provided the 13 T cell receptor beta chains below, sequenced in a study of shared T cell receptors in the human thymus. Data came from immunoSEQ multiplex PCR; TCRdb stores just in-frame clones and leaves some out. The sample holds about 660,000 clones; more than 70% are singletons and the top ten take approximately 0.0097%. This sample was shared with a second study, whose subject was human thymus T cells.

Sequenced sample: thymocytes. Receptors were obtained from a boy less than two years old with a congenital heart defect.

The chain combines TRBV5-4 with TRBJ2-1, with D maybe TRBD2 (6 bases). The CDR3 has 15 residues. V lost 0 bases, J lost 6 bases, and 13 bases lay in between. Germline values: CDR1 SGHNT, CDR2 YYREEE (reference sequence). The CDR3 loop is CASSLVSGLINEQFF. Here the CDR3 DNA reads TGTGCCAGCAGCTTGGTATCCGGACTAATCAATGAGCAGTTCTTC.

J is TRBJ1-5 and V is TRBV27, with a tentative D call TRBD1 (5 bases). The CDR3 consists of 16 residues. Germline CDR1 is MNHEY and CDR2 is SMNVEV (reference sequence). V was trimmed by 5 bases and J by 3 bases, leaving 17 bases between them. CDR3 protein: CASSTRQNVNNQPQHF. DNA of the CDR3: TGTGCCAGCAGTACCCGACAGAATGTTAACAATCAGCCCCAGCATTTT.

This clone was seen just once. The V gene is TRBV4-3, the J gene TRBJ2-7, with 10 bases that match TRBD1. Germline V gives CDR1 LGHNA, CDR2 YSLEER. The CDR3 extends over 15 amino acids. V shed 4 bases and J 2 bases; nucleotides not matched to a gene: 5. CDR3 protein: CASSLTGTGAYEQYF. The CDR3 DNA reads as TGCGCCAGCAGCCTAACCGGGACAGGGGCCTACGAGCAGTACTTC.

This sequence joins TRBV9 and TRBJ1-1; D gene uncertain. Trimming took 0 bases from V and 0 from J, leaving 9 bases between them. From germline, CDR1 is SGDLS and CDR2 YYNGEE. The CDR3 spans 15 residues. The DNA of the CDR3 is TGTGCCAGCAGCGTAGTACCGGGATTGAACACTGAAGCTTTCTTT. Translation gives CASSVVPGLNTEAFF.

The chain links TRBV5-1 to TRBJ1-3; TRBD1 matches 7 bases. Looked up from germline, CDR1 is SGHRS and CDR2 is YFSETQ. The length of the CDR3 is 16 residues. V dropped 0 bases and J dropped 1; count of bases not matched to a gene: 4. The CDR3 sequence is CASSLGQGVSGNTIYF. The CDR3 DNA is TGCGCCAGCAGCTTGGGACAGGGAGTATCTGGAAACACCATATATTTT. Full variable domain (outside the CDR3, taken from reference TRBV5-1 and TRBJ1-3): KAGVTQTPRYLIKTRGQQVTLSCSPISGHRSVSWYQQTPGQGLQFLFEYFSETQRNKGNFPGRFSGRQFSNSRSEMNVSTLELGDSALYLCASSLGQGVSGNTIYFGEGSWLTVV.

The table lists this clone with a count of one. The chain is built from TRBV4-3 and TRBJ1-4; the D is unclear. V lost 1 base, J lost 7 bases, and 28 bases lay in between. The CDR3 runs 20 residues. Per germline, CDR1 LGHNA and CDR2 YSLEER. The DNA of the CDR3 is TGCGCCAGCAGCCAAGGGTGGGGAAGAAATCGGACTCCCTCGAGTGAAAAACTGTTTTTT. Protein product: CASSQGWGRNRTPSSEKLFF.

The gene calls are TRBV19 and TRBJ2-3; D is unclear. Germline V CDR1 and CDR2: LNHDA, SQIVND (reference sequence). CDR3 size: 13 residues. V was shortened by 9 bases and J by 1 base, with 11 bases between the two germline ends. CDR3 coding DNA: TGTGCCAGCGCTGTAGACTGCACAGATACGCAGTATTTT. Translated: CASAVDCTDTQYF.

The CDR3 nucleotides read TGCGCCAGCAGAAAGCGGGGGGGCGCAGATACGCAGTATTTT. This encodes CASRKRGGADTQYF. This chain connects TRBV4-1 to TRBJ2-3; 10 bases fit TRBD2. Germline CDR1 reads MGHRA; CDR2 reads YSYEKL. The trim removed 6 bases at V and 4 bases at J, leaving 4 bases unmatched. The CDR3 length is 14 residues.

This sequence joins TRBV7-2 and TRBJ2-7; tentative D call: TRBD2 (6 bases). The CDR3 contains 14 residues. Germline values: CDR1 SGHTA, CDR2 FQGNSA. Trimming took 2 bases from V and 0 from J, leaving 8 bases between them. The CDR3, as DNA: TGTGCCAGCAGCTTAACGCGGGGCTCCTACGAGCAGTACTTC. Translated: CASSLTRGSYEQYF.

The chain joins TRBV7-6 to TRBJ2-3; D might be TRBD2 (7 bases). The CDR3 runs 14 residues. Germline V CDR1 and CDR2: SGHVS, FNYEAQ. The V end was cut by 6 bases, the J end by 4 bases, with 14 bases between. The CDR3 DNA reads as TGTGCCAGCAGGGGGGGGCTAGGGGCAGATACGCAGTATTTT. Translated, it gives CASRGGLGADTQYF.

V and J are TRBV21-1 and TRBJ1-5; no DNA check was done on the table's D call, TRBD1. TRBV21-1 counts as a pseudogene. The CDR3 is 16 residues long. CDR3 protein: CASSSRAGRMDQPQHF. The CDR3 DNA is TGTGCCAGCAGCAGCCGGGCAGGGCGCATGGACCAGCCCCAGCATTTT.

The V call is TRBV4-3, the J call TRBJ1-3; 8 bases align to TRBD1. V shed 1 base, J shed 5 bases, and the junction held 10 bases outside the gene matches. This CDR3 is 17 amino acids long. Germline V gives CDR1 LGHNA, CDR2 YSLEER. The CDR3 DNA sequence: TGCGCCAGCAGCCAAGTTCGGACAGGGAGCACTAGAAACACCATATATTTT. Its translation: CASSQVRTGSTRNTIYF.

The V call is TRBV29-1, the J call TRBJ2-3; TRBD2 matches at 8 bases. Germline CDR1 reads SQVTM; CDR2 reads ANQGSEA. J gave up 6 bases and V 4 bases, and 9 bases lay outside the gene matches. This CDR3 comprises 14 residues. The CDR3 here is CSVVDGGAMDTQYF. The CDR3 DNA sequence: TGCAGCGTTGTAGACGGGGGGGCGATGGATACGCAGTATTTT.